This TCR beta chain was sequenced for a study of cytomegalovirus exposure and HLA in healthy donors. The approximately 120-subject validation cohort, separate from the 666-subject first cohort, included the donors. The assay was immunoSEQ multiplex PCR, and TCRdb's table has in-frame clones only and misses some. The sample records roughly 170,000 clones, approximately 83% being singletons. The V gene lost 5 bases and the J gene lost 0 bases, with 9 bases spanning the gap. Germline CDR1 SGHRS, CDR2 YFSETQ. This CDR3 comprises 14 residues. The receptor's source is a young woman in good health and CMV-seropositive. This sequence joins TRBV5-1 and TRBJ2-1; D remains unclear. The source material was PBMCs. In nucleotides, the CDR3 is TGCGCCAGCAGGAACGCGGACTCCTACAATGAGCAGTTCTTC. This sequence encodes CASRNADSYNEQFF. The full variable domain, its missing parts supplied by reference TRBV5-1 and TRBJ2-1, is KAGVTQTPRYLIKTRGQQVTLSCSPISGHRSVSWYQQTPGQGLQFLFEYFSETQRNKGNFPGRFSGRQFSNSRSEMNVSTLELGDSALYLCASRNADSYNEQFFGPGTRLTVL.